This TCR beta chain was obtained from a study of T cells in localized non-small cell lung cancer. Study results and caveats: The tumor had only one region sequenced, so heterogeneity remains possible. Adjacent lung had a median roughly 58 of the 100 largest tumor clones.

Clones were sequenced by immunoSEQ multiplex PCR, and TCRdb holds only the in-frame ones, with some missing. This sample has more than 15,000 clones, with 70% to 90% found just once. CDR3 length: 13 amino acids. The V end lost 7 bases, the J end lost 2 bases, and 12 bases lay between the germline ends. Germline loops: CDR1 SGHTA, CDR2 FQGNSA. Details on this clone: The target antigen is unknown.

This sequence joins TRBV7-2 and TRBJ2-7; D not resolved. The source was peripheral blood, collected before any cancer treatment. This sequence originates from a male donor aged 60 or older with stage I lung adenocarcinoma. CDR3 protein: CASKGASAYEQYF. The CDR3 coding sequence is TGTGCCAGCAAGGGCGCCTCCGCCTACGAGCAGTACTTC.